These 30 T cell receptor beta chains came from one sample sequenced in a study of shared clonotypes between healthy human individuals. Clones were read by immunoSEQ multiplex PCR, and TCRdb kept only the in-frame ones, dropping some. Among about 1 million clones, approximately 72% were seen once, and the ten largest hold about 1.4%. Material for sequencing was memory CD4+ T cells sorted from blood. The subset is: CD45RA-negative fraction. The receptors shown here come from a man younger than 35 in good health.

This chain connects TRBV5-1 to TRBJ2-3; tentative D call: TRBD2 (5 bases). V lost 4 bases and J lost 0, with 12 bases in between. There are 15 residues in the CDR3. The germline gives CDR1 SGHRS, CDR2 YFSETQ. The chain's CDR3 is CASSLERASTDTQYF. The CDR3 DNA reads as TGCGCCAGCAGCCTGGAGAGGGCTAGCACAGATACGCAGTATTTT.

The chain employs TRBV2 and TRBJ2-2; a possible D gene is TRBD1 (5 bases). The V gene lost 5 bases and the J gene lost 3 bases, with 13 bases spanning the gap. The length of the CDR3 is 15 residues. Germline CDR1 SNHLY, CDR2 FYNNEI. DNA for the CDR3: TGTGCCAGCAGTTCGGACACCACGGACACCGGGGAGCTGTTTTTT. This codes for CASSSDTTDTGELFF.

This chain joins TRBV5-1 and TRBJ2-3, with D possibly being TRBD1 (6 bases). The CDR3 is 15 residues long. V shed 3 bases and J shed 2 bases, with 13 bases lying between them. Per the germline V gene, CDR1 is SGHRS and CDR2 is YFSETQ. The CDR3 region is CASSSRGGPTDTQYF. DNA of the CDR3: TGCGCCAGCAGCTCCCGAGGGGGACCCACAGATACGCAGTATTTT. The full variable domain, completed using reference TRBV5-1 and TRBJ2-3, is KAGVTQTPRYLIKTRGQQVTLSCSPISGHRSVSWYQQTPGQGLQFLFEYFSETQRNKGNFPGRFSGRQFSNSRSEMNVSTLELGDSALYLCASSSRGGPTDTQYFGPGTRLTVL.

Comment on this clone: In the same sample, other DNA sequences code for this CDR3. The genes are TRBV15 and TRBJ2-7; D remains unclear. Germline CDR1 and CDR2: LNHNV and YYDKDF (reference sequence). Trimming shortened V by 0 bases and J by 3 bases, and 6 bases separated the two germline ends. CDR3 length: 13 residues. CDR3 region: CATSRDIGYEQYF. CDR3 nucleotide sequence: TGTGCCACCAGCAGAGATATCGGCTACGAGCAGTACTTC.

The V and J genes are TRBV5-1 and TRBJ2-1; D may match TRBD1 or TRBD2 (5 bases each). The germline gives CDR1 SGHRS, CDR2 YFSETQ. There are 15 residues in the CDR3. The V gene lost 3 bases and the J gene lost 7 bases, with 17 bases spanning the gap. The CDR3 nucleotides read TGCGCCAGCAGCTACGGGACCATCCAGACAAATGAGCAGTTCTTC. Translating gives CASSYGTIQTNEQFF. Supplemented by reference TRBV5-1 and TRBJ2-1, the full variable domain reads KAGVTQTPRYLIKTRGQQVTLSCSPISGHRSVSWYQQTPGQGLQFLFEYFSETQRNKGNFPGRFSGRQFSNSRSEMNVSTLELGDSALYLCASSYGTIQTNEQFFGPGTRLTVL.

CDR3 nucleotides: TGCGCCAGCAGCCTAGAGTGGACAGGTTCCTACGAGCAGTACTTC. Translating it yields CASSLEWTGSYEQYF. This chain joins TRBV5-1 and TRBJ2-7; 7 bases align to TRBD1. The germline V gene has CDR1 SGHRS and CDR2 YFSETQ. V was pared by 4 bases and J by 1 base, with 8 bases of the junction left unmatched. The CDR3 spans 15 residues.

The chain carries TRBV18 and TRBJ2-7, with 8 bases fitting TRBD1. CDR3 length: 15 residues. Trimming took 2 bases from V and 5 from J; bases not matched to a gene: 8. Per germline, CDR1 KGHSH and CDR2 LQKENI. In DNA form, the CDR3 reads TGTGCCAGCTCACCATCTTACCAGGGGGCCGACGAGCAGTACTTC. Its translation is CASSPSYQGADEQYF.

The V call is TRBV7-9, the J call TRBJ1-4; a weak D match, TRBD1 (6 bases). V was clipped by 5 bases and J by 6 bases, with 13 bases between them. The germline V gene has CDR1 SEHNR and CDR2 FQNEAQ (reference sequence). CDR3 size: 14 residues. CDR3 DNA: TGTGCCAGCAGCCTGACAGGAGTTTATGAAAAACTGTTTTTT. Its protein is CASSLTGVYEKLFF. The whole variable domain, filled in from reference TRBV7-9 and TRBJ1-4, reads DTGVSQNPRHKITKRGQNVTFRCDPISEHNRLYWYRQTLGQGPEFLTYFQNEAQLEKSRLLSDRFSAERPKGSFSTLEIQRTEQGDSAMYLCASSLTGVYEKLFFGSGTQLSVL.

The rearrangement uses TRBV6-1 and TRBJ2-3; D is possibly TRBD1 or TRBD2 (6 bases each). Per germline, CDR1 MNHNS and CDR2 SASEGT. Trimming took 1 base from V and 5 from J, leaving 13 bases between them. The CDR3 has 15 residues. CDR3: CASSEGSKGGDTQYF. CDR3 DNA: TGTGCCAGCAGTGAAGGGTCAAAGGGGGGAGATACGCAGTATTTT.

This clone was seen repeatedly, ten times or more. The chain combines TRBV7-2 with TRBJ2-7; D gene unclear. CDR1 and CDR2 (germline): SGHTA, FQGNSA. The CDR3 spans 14 residues. V lost 8 bases and J 0 bases, leaving 14 bases between the germline ends. The CDR3 region has the DNA TGTGCCAGCGGAGCCAGCCGGAGCTCCTACGAGCAGTACTTC. Protein product: CASGASRSSYEQYF.

Of note for this clone: Other nucleotide sequences in the sample specify the same CDR3. The J gene is TRBJ2-1, the V gene TRBV7-9; no reliable D call. The CDR3 consists of 13 residues. Germline V gene lookup returns CDR1 SEHNR and CDR2 FQNEAQ (reference sequence). Trimming removed 3 bases at V and 7 bases at J, with 10 bases between. CDR3 nucleotide sequence: TGTGCCAGCAGCTTGGAACCCGCGAATGAGCAGTTCTTC. This gives the protein CASSLEPANEQFF.

The rearrangement uses TRBV9 and TRBJ2-3, with 9 bases that match TRBD1. Germline V gives CDR1 SGDLS, CDR2 YYNGEE. Unmatched junction bases numbered 7, after V lost 2 bases and J lost 0 bases. The CDR3 has 17 amino acids. For the CDR3, the DNA is TGTGCCAGCAGCGTCGGGACAGGGTCGGGGAGCACAGATACGCAGTATTTT. Translating gives CASSVGTGSGSTDTQYF. Full variable domain (rest looked up from reference TRBV9 and TRBJ2-3): DSGVTQTPKHLITATGQRVTLRCSPRSGDLSVYWYQQSLDQGLQFLIQYYNGEERAKGNILERFSAQQFPDLHSELNLSSLELGDSALYFCASSVGTGSGSTDTQYFGPGTRLTVL.

This chain links TRBV10-2 with TRBJ2-7, with 7 bases identical to TRBD1. The CDR3 runs to 13 residues. Trimming cost V 8 bases and J 3 bases; bases outside gene matches: 7. Germline CDR1 is WSHSY and CDR2 is SAAADI. The CDR3 sequence is CASRQGLRYEQYF. In DNA form, the CDR3 reads TGCGCCAGCCGACAGGGCTTACGCTACGAGCAGTACTTC.

The rearrangement uses TRBV11-3 and TRBJ2-1; TRBD1 agrees at 11 bases. V shed 4 bases, J shed 8 bases, and the junction held 7 bases outside the gene matches. This CDR3 spans 15 amino acids. From germline, CDR1 is SGHNT and CDR2 YENEEA. The DNA of the CDR3 is TGTGCCAGCAGCTCCCGGGACAGGGGGTTGCATGAGCAGTTCTTC. It yields the protein CASSSRDRGLHEQFF.

The CDR3 bases are TGTGCCATCAGTGAGTCGGGGGGAACCCACCTGGAGCAGTACTTC. Residues: CAISESGGTHLEQYF. The gene calls are TRBV10-3 and TRBJ2-7, with a weak D call TRBD2 (6 bases). The CDR3 runs 15 residues. Germline V lookup: CDR1 ENHRY, CDR2 SYGVKD. Trimming left V 0 bases short and J 7 bases short, with 16 bases between.

V is TRBV12-2 and J is TRBJ1-4. TRBV12-2 is a pseudogene. The CDR3 extends over 14 amino acids. This chain's CDR3 is CASRPPARGEKLFF. The CDR3 DNA is TGTGCAAGTCGCCCCCCGGCCCGAGGTGAAAAACTGTTTTTT.

The chain has TRBV21-1 and TRBJ1-5. TRBV21-1 is recorded as a pseudogene. This CDR3 is 12 amino acids long. For the CDR3, the DNA is TGTTTGAAGGTGGCACGGGTTCAGCCCCAGCATTTT. Protein product: CLKVARVQPQHF.

The CDR3 spells CASTDRGDTDTQYF. CDR3 nucleotides: TGTGCCAGTACAGATAGGGGGGACACAGATACGCAGTATTTT. J is TRBJ2-3 and V is TRBV19; D assignment may be TRBD1 or TRBD2 (6 bases each). Germline assignment: CDR1 LNHDA and CDR2 SQIVND (reference sequence). V lost 7 bases and J 2 bases, leaving 13 bases between the germline ends. This CDR3 spans 14 amino acids.

This rearrangement joins TRBV6-6 to TRBJ1-1; D not resolved. Trimming cost V 5 bases and J 1 base, with 11 bases left between them. Germline V gives CDR1 MNHNY, CDR2 SVGAGI (reference sequence). CDR3 length equals 14 residues. The CDR3 bases are TGTGCCAGCAGTGACCCGACGGGGAACACTGAAGCTTTCTTT. Encoded protein: CASSDPTGNTEAFF.

This sequence joins TRBV29-1 and TRBJ2-4; D is unclear. V was shortened by 4 bases and J by 9 bases, with 10 bases between the two germline ends. The CDR3 contains 11 residues. CDR1 is SQVTM, CDR2 ANQGSEA, per germline. CDR3 coding DNA: TGCAGCGTTGTCGCAGGTGGCATTCAGTACTTC. Its translation is CSVVAGGIQYF.

A few counts support this clone. The genes are TRBV27 and TRBJ2-3, with TRBD2 identical over 13 bases. Trimming removed 5 bases from V and 4 bases from J; junction bases left unmatched: 6. The germline CDR1 and CDR2 sequences are MNHEY and SMNVEV (reference sequence). This CDR3 is 16 amino acids long. The chain's CDR3 is CASSLRTSGSPDTQYF. DNA for the CDR3: TGTGCCAGCAGTCTTAGGACTAGCGGGAGTCCAGATACGCAGTATTTT.

This rearrangement joins TRBV25-1 to TRBJ2-7; D is unresolved. Trimming took off 2 bases at V and 4 bases at J, with 9 bases between the two ends. There are 13 residues in the CDR3. The germline V gene has CDR1 MGHDK and CDR2 SYGVNS. CDR3: CASSEAGLYEQYF. DNA of the CDR3: TGTGCCAGCAGTGAAGCCGGCCTTTACGAGCAGTACTTC.

This clone was seen only once. Other DNA sequences in the sample encode the same CDR3. This chain connects TRBV11-2 to TRBJ2-3; the D is unclear. Germline CDR1 is SGHAT and CDR2 is FQNNGV. The CDR3 is 12 residues long. Trimming removed 4 bases from V and 3 bases from J, with 5 bases in between. This CDR3 is CASSSGTDTQYF. The CDR3 region has the DNA TGTGCCAGCAGCTCCGGGACAGATACGCAGTATTTT.

This clone was detected once. The chain is built from TRBV7-2 and TRBJ2-5, with TRBD2 matching 10 bases. This CDR3 has 15 amino acids. V shed 3 bases and J 3 bases; nucleotides not matched to a gene: 4. CDR1 is SGHTA, CDR2 FQGNSA, per germline. CDR3 protein: CASSLYGLAEETQYF. The CDR3 region has the DNA TGTGCCAGCAGCTTGTACGGACTAGCGGAAGAGACCCAGTACTTC.

The chain couples TRBV7-2 to TRBJ2-2, with D perhaps TRBD1 (6 bases). The CDR3 spans 12 residues. Germline assignment: CDR1 SGHTA and CDR2 FQGNSA. Trimming left V 5 bases short and J 6 bases short, with 7 bases between. CDR3 protein: CASSTGSGELFF. The CDR3 region has the DNA TGTGCCAGCAGCACAGGGTCCGGGGAGCTGTTTTTT.

On this clone: A far more abundant clone sits one base away, making this likely a read error. The genes are TRBV10-3 and TRBJ2-5, with D unresolved. CDR1 is ENHRY, CDR2 SYGVKD, per germline. V was trimmed by 0 bases and J by 5 bases, leaving 13 bases between them. There are 15 residues in the CDR3. The CDR3 DNA follows: TGTGCCATCAGTGAGTCGCGCACCTCGGGCGAGACCCAGTACTTC. Translating it yields CAISESRTSGETQYF.

The chain couples TRBV27 to TRBJ2-7; 8 bases line up with TRBD1. Germline V gene data show CDR1 as MNHEY and CDR2 as SMNVEV (reference sequence). The V gene end was trimmed by 4 bases and the J gene end by 7 bases; junction bases not matched to a gene: 6. The CDR3 has 13 residues. CDR3 amino acids: CASSWTGIKEQYF. CDR3 DNA sequence: TGTGCCAGCAGTTGGACAGGGATAAAGGAGCAGTACTTC.

The chain combines TRBV6-5 with TRBJ2-1, with 13 bases fitting TRBD2. The V and J ends lost 7 bases and 6 bases, in that order; junction bases with no gene match: 6. The CDR3 extends over 15 amino acids. Germline V gene sequence: CDR1 MNHEY, CDR2 SVGAGI. CDR3 DNA: TGTGCCAGCAAACCACTAGCGGGAGGGGGCAATGAGCAGTTCTTC. It is translated as CASKPLAGGGNEQFF.

The table lists this clone with many counts. The chain uses TRBV19 and TRBJ1-5, with unresolved D. Trimming pared 9 bases from V and 5 bases from J, leaving 17 bases between. The germline V gene has CDR1 LNHDA and CDR2 SQIVND (reference sequence). This CDR3 is built from 14 residues. This CDR3 reads CASHGPQGHQPQHF. CDR3 nucleotide sequence: TGTGCCAGCCACGGGCCCCAAGGCCATCAGCCCCAGCATTTT.

The chain has TRBV9 and TRBJ2-5; TRBD2 matches 10 bases. V dropped 4 bases and J dropped 5; count of bases not matched to a gene: 17. This CDR3 has 18 amino acids. Germline V gives CDR1 SGDLS, CDR2 YYNGEE. This CDR3 reads CASSPRGGSGGIGETQYF. DNA of the CDR3: TGTGCCAGCAGCCCGCGAGGTGGTAGCGGGGGGATCGGGGAGACCCAGTACTTC.